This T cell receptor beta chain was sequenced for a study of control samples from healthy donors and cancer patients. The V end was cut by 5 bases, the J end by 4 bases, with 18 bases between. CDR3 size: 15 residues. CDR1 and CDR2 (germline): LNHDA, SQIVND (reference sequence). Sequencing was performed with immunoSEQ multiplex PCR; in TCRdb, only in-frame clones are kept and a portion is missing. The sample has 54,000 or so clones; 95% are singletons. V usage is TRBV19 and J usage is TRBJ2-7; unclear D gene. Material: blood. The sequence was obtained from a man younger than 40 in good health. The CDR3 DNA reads TGTGCCAGTAGTTCCGTGACCGAACACCCTTACGAGCAGTACTTC. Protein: CASSSVTEHPYEQYF.